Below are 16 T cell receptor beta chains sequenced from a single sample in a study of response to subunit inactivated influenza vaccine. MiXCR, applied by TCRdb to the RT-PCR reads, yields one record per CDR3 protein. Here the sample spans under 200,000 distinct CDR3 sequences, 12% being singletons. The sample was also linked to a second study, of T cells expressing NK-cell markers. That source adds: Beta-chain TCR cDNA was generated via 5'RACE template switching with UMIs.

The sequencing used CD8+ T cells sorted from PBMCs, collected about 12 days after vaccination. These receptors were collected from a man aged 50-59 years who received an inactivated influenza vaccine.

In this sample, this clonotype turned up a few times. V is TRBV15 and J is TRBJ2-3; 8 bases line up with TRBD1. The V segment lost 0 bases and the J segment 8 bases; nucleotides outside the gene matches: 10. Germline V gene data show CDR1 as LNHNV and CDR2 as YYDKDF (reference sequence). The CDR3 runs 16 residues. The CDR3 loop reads CATSRERTGMGSTQYF. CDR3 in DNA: TGTGCCACCAGCAGAGAACGGACAGGGATGGGGAGTACGCAGTATTTT.

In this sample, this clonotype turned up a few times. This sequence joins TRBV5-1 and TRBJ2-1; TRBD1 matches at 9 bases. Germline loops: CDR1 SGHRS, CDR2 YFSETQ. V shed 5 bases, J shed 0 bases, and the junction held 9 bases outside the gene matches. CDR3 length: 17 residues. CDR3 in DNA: TGCGCCAGCAGTTACATGACGGGACAGGGCTCCTACAATGAGCAGTTCTTC. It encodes CASSYMTGQGSYNEQFF.

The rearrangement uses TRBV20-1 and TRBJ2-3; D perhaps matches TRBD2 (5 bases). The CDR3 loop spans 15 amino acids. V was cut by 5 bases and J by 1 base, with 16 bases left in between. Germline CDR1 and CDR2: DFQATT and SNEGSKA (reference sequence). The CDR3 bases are TGCAGTGCTGCCGTTTTCCGGGGTGGCACAGATACGCAGTATTTT. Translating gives CSAAVFRGGTDTQYF.

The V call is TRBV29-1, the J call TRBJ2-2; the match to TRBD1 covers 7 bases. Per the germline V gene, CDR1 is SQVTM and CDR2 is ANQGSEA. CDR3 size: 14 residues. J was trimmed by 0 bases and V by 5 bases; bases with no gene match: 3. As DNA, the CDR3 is TGCAGCGTTACAGGGGTCACGAACACCGGGGAGCTGTTTTTT. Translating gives CSVTGVTNTGELFF.

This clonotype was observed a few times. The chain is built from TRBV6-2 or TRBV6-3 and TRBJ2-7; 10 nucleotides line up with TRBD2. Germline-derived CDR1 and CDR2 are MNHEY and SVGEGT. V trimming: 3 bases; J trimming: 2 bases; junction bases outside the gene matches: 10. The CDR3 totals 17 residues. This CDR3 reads CASSYSSSGSLTYEQYF. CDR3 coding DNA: TGTGCCAGCAGTTATTCGTCTAGCGGGAGCCTCACCTACGAGCAGTACTTC.

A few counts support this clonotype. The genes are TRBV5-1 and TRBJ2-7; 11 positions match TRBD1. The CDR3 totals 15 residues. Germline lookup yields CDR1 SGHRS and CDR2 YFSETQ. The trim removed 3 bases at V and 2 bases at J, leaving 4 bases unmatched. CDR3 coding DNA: TGCGCCAGCAGCTACGGGACAGGGGGTCCCTACGAGCAGTACTTC. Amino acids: CASSYGTGGPYEQYF. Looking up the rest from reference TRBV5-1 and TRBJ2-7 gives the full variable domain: KAGVTQTPRYLIKTRGQQVTLSCSPISGHRSVSWYQQTPGQGLQFLFEYFSETQRNKGNFPGRFSGRQFSNSRSEMNVSTLELGDSALYLCASSYGTGGPYEQYFGPGTRLTVT.

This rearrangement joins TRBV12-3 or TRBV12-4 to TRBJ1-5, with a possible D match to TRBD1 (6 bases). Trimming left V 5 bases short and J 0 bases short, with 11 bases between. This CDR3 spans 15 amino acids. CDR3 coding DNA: TGTGCCAGCAGTCAGGGGAGGAATAGCAATCAGCCCCAGCATTTT. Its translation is CASSQGRNSNQPQHF.

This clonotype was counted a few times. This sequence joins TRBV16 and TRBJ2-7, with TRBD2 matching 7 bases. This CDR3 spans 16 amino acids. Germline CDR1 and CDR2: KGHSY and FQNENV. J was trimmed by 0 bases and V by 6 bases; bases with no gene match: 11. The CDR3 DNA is TGTGCCAGCAGTCTCCCGGCGGGGGAGAGCTCCTACGAGCAGTACTTC. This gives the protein CASSLPAGESSYEQYF.

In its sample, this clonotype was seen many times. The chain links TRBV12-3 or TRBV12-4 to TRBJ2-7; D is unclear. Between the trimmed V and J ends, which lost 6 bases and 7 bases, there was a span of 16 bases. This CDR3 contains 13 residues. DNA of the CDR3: TGTGCCAGCAGCTCACCAGGTCTGGGGGAGCAGTACTTC. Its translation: CASSSPGLGEQYF.

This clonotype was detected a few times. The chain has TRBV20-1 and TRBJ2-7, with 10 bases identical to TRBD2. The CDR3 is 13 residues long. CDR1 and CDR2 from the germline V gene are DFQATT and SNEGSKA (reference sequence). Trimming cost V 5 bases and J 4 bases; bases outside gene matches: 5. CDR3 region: CSAQSGREYEQYF. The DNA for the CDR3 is TGCAGTGCTCAAAGCGGGAGGGAATACGAGCAGTACTTC.

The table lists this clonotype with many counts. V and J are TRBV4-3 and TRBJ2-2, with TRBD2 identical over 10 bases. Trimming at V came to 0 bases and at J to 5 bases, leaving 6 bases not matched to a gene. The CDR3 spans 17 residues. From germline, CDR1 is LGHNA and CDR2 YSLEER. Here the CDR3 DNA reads TGCGCCAGCAGCCAAGATCGGCTAGCGGGAGTAACCGGGGAGCTGTTTTTT. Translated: CASSQDRLAGVTGELFF.

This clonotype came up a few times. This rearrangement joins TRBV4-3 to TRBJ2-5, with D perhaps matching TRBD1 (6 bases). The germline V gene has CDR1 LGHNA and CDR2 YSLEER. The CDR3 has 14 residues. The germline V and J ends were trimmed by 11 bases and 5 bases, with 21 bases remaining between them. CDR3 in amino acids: CAPPSQGLKETQYF. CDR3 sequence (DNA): TGCGCCCCGCCCTCCCAGGGGTTGAAGGAGACCCAGTACTTC.

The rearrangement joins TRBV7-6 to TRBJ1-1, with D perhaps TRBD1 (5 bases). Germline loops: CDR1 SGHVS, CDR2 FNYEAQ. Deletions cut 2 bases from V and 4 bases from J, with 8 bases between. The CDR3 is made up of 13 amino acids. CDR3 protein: CASSLNGGTEAFF. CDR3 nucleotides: TGTGCCAGCAGCTTAAATGGGGGCACTGAAGCTTTCTTT.

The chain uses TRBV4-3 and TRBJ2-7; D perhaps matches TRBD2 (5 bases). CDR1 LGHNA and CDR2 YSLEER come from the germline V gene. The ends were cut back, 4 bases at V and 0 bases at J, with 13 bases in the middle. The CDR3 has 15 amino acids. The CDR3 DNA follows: TGCGCCAGCAGCCCGGGAAAGGGAATCTCCTACGAGCAGTACTTC. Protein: CASSPGKGISYEQYF.

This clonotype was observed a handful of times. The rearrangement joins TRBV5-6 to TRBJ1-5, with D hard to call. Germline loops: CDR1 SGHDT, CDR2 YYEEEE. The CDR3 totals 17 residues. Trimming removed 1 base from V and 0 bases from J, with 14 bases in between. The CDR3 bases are TGTGCCAGCAGCTTGTGGGCAGGACCCCATAGCAATCAGCCCCAGCATTTT. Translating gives CASSLWAGPHSNQPQHF.

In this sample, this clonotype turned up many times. The CDR3 DNA reads TGCGCCAGCAGCCCTACTGGGACTAGCGGACGCCTGAGCACAGATACGCAGTATTTT. Its protein is CASSPTGTSGRLSTDTQYF. This chain joins TRBV4-3 and TRBJ2-3; 11 positions match TRBD2. V lost 4 bases, J lost 0 bases, and 12 bases stayed unmatched. The CDR3 has 19 residues. The germline V gene encodes CDR1 LGHNA and CDR2 YSLEER.